This T cell receptor beta chain emerged from a study of T cell repertoires in cytomegalovirus infection (dated by TCRdb to the late 2010s). With regard to the full study: Peptide stimulations targeted recently identified HLA-C-restricted CMV epitopes, whose presentation resists viral immunomodulation, together with well-studied HLA-B-restricted epitopes. Because public TCR beta signatures pointed to carriage of CMV infection together with the matching HLA type, the HLA type of each donor mattered for the analysis.

The run used an Illumina HiSeq 1500. The public reads were reprocessed in TCRdb via fastp at Q25 and MiXCR, keeping in-frame beta chains. Each entry merges the rows of one CDR3 protein and shows their most common DNA and genes. For this sample the table gives roughly 920,000 distinct CDR3 sequences, of which 30% to 40% were detected only once. The ten largest clonotypes hold over 13% of the sample. The intended sense of this specimen's treatment or condition label: in vitro stimulation with specific CMV peptide epitopes to enrich CMV-specific T cells. What the authors observed across the whole study: The ex vivo response was dominated by HLA-C-restricted CMV-specific TCR beta clonotypes, which also provided the single most frequent clonotype in two of eight donors. Carriers of CMV infection plus the relevant HLA type were discriminated by the cumulative frequency of public TCR beta family members in the study cohort and in an independent approximately 400-donor cohort.

V ends up 8 bases short and J 0 bases short, with an unmatched junction base count of 12. CDR1 is given as SGHAT and CDR2 as FQDESV, both from the germline V gene (reference sequence). Reading from cysteine to phenylalanine, the CDR3 counts 17 amino acids. Here the CDR3 DNA is all that survives: 51 bases in frame from base 1. This clonotype appeared once. The antigen it recognizes is unknown. No base qualities exist here, and no much larger clone lies one base off it. Single-read evidence is weak. The TCR was taken from a human donor in good health (CMV status not recorded). Some clones in this sample may be carry-over from other donors' samples. Here the chain combines TRBV11-1 and TRBJ2-3, with TRBD2 identical over 9 junction bases. Source: cultured CD8+ T cells from PBMCs, taken from culture after CMV antigen stimulation. The CDR3 region: CASGGGDRDPSTDTQYF. Here is the DNA: TGTGCCAGCGGCGGGGGGGATCGGGACCCAAGCACAGATACGCAGTATTTT.